This T cell receptor (beta chain) was obtained from a study of CD8 T cells in ankylosing spondylitis. Study observations and caveats: Ankylosing spondylitis blood appeared to be characterized by a TCR beta motif of under ten highly homologous variants. Reportedly, matched ankylosing spondylitis synovial fluid was significantly enriched for disease-linked clones. Earlier authors reported some of these motif variants in reactive arthritis synovial fluid and blood.

TCRdb ran MiXCR on the 5' RACE reads and lists one entry per CDR3 protein. This table has 180,000 or so distinct CDR3 sequences, roughly 10% appearing once. With 0 bases removed from V and 1 base from J, the gap between germline ends came to 9 bases. The length of the CDR3 is 16 residues. Germline-derived CDR1 and CDR2 are SEHNR and FQNEAQ (reference sequence). A note on this clonotype: What it binds is unknown.

The chain has TRBV7-9 and TRBJ2-2; perhaps TRBD1 as D (5 bases). Specimen: blood, either unsorted or a sorted T cell fraction (not recorded which). The clonotype comes from a male donor with ankylosing spondylitis or in good health (not recorded which). The CDR3 protein is CASSLAMGLNTGELFF. The CDR3 DNA reads as TGTGCCAGCAGCTTAGCGATGGGGCTGAACACCGGGGAGCTGTTTTTT. Using reference TRBV7-9 and TRBJ2-2 for the parts outside the CDR3, the full variable domain is DTGVSQNPRHKITKRGQNVTFRCDPISEHNRLYWYRQTLGQGPEFLTYFQNEAQLEKSRLLSDRFSAERPKGSFSTLEIQRTEQGDSAMYLCASSLAMGLNTGELFFGEGSRLTVL.